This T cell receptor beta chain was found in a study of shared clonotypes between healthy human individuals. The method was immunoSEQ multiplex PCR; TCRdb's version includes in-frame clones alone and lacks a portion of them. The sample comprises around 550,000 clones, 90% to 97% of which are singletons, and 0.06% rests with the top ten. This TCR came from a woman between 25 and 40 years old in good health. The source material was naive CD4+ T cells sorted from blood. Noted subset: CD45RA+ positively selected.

The DNA of the CDR3 is TGCGCCAGCAGCTTGGACAGGGTCTATGGCTACACCTTC. Its protein is CASSLDRVYGYTF. The V gene is TRBV5-1, the J gene TRBJ1-2; tentatively, D is TRBD1 (6 bases). The germline V gene encodes CDR1 SGHRS and CDR2 YFSETQ. V lost 0 bases and J 4 bases, leaving 7 bases between the germline ends. This CDR3 has 13 amino acids.